Shown below are 13 T cell receptor beta chains from a single sample sequenced in a study of blood T cell repertoires in COVID-19. Generated by immunoSEQ multiplex PCR, the TCRdb table keeps only in-frame clones and is missing some. The table has 140,000 to 150,000 clones, more than 65% seen once. The sequenced sample consisted of peripheral blood. All receptors derive from a man aged 55 to 70 with active or convalescent COVID-19.

The rearrangement joins TRBV6-5 to TRBJ2-7; D possibly corresponds to TRBD1 (6 bases). The ends were cut back, 4 bases at V and 3 bases at J, with 16 bases in the middle. The germline V gene encodes CDR1 MNHEY and CDR2 SVGAGI. The CDR3 is made up of 15 amino acids. This chain's CDR3 is CASSFTQTGSYEQYF. CDR3 in DNA: TGTGCCAGCAGTTTCACACAGACAGGAAGCTACGAGCAGTACTTC.

This CDR3 reads CASTKLAGGSTGELFF. DNA of the CDR3: TGTGCCAGCACCAAGCTAGCGGGGGGCTCCACCGGGGAGCTGTTTTTT. This chain connects TRBV6-6 to TRBJ2-2; the match to TRBD2 covers 11 bases. This CDR3 comprises 16 residues. Germline CDR1 is MNHNY and CDR2 is SVGAGI (reference sequence). V lost 7 bases, J lost 4 bases, and 8 bases stayed unmatched.

The rearrangement joins TRBV2 to TRBJ2-7; maybe TRBD2 (6 bases). Trimming pared 4 bases from V and 3 bases from J, leaving 7 bases between. The length of the CDR3 is 12 residues. Germline-derived CDR1 and CDR2 are SNHLY and FYNNEI. CDR3 loop: CASSAGVYEQYV. The CDR3 region has the DNA TGTGCCAGCAGTGCGGGAGTCTACGAGCAGTACGTC.

This clone was recorded once. The chain joins TRBV6-2 or TRBV6-3 to TRBJ2-1, with TRBD2 matching 15 bases. Germline trimming cut 5 bases from V and 4 bases from J; bases unmatched to any gene: 6. Germline lookup yields CDR1 MNHEY and CDR2 SVGEGT. The CDR3 is 17 residues long. The CDR3 coding sequence is TGTGCCAGCAGTCCGACCGGGACTAGCGGGGGGTACAATGAGCAGTTCTTC. This sequence encodes CASSPTGTSGGYNEQFF.

The CDR3 region is CASSQDWDTDASGNTIYF. The CDR3 nucleotides read TGCGCCAGCAGCCAAGACTGGGACACCGATGCCTCTGGAAACACCATATATTTT. The gene calls are TRBV4-3 and TRBJ1-3, with TRBD1 as a possible D gene (6 bases). CDR3 length: 18 amino acids. Trimming cost V 0 bases and J 0 bases, with 15 bases left between them. From germline, CDR1 is LGHNA and CDR2 YSLEER.

The V call is TRBV27, the J call TRBJ1-5; no firm D call. CDR3 length: 14 residues. The V end was cut by 3 bases, the J end by 4 bases, with 10 bases between. The germline gives CDR1 MNHEY, CDR2 SMNVEV (reference sequence). The CDR3 sequence is CASSLREGNQPQHF. In DNA, the CDR3 is TGTGCCAGCAGTTTGCGGGAAGGGAATCAGCCCCAGCATTTT.

This chain joins TRBV29-1 and TRBJ1-1; the D is unclear. Trimming removed 3 bases from V and 11 bases from J, with 13 bases in between. Germline CDR1 is SQVTM and CDR2 is ANQGSEA. This CDR3 region has 11 residues. The CDR3 is CSVESEGFAFF. The CDR3 DNA is TGCAGCGTTGAGTCTGAGGGATTTGCTTTCTTT.

This sequence joins TRBV24-1 and TRBJ1-1, with no clear D. Germline lookup yields CDR1 KGHDR and CDR2 SFDVKD. This CDR3 region has 16 residues. The V end was cut by 1 base, the J end by 1 base, with 12 bases between. CDR3: CATSDLRLRGNTEAFF. In DNA form, the CDR3 reads TGTGCCACCAGTGATTTAAGATTACGGGGGAACACTGAAGCTTTCTTT.

The V gene is TRBV11-2, the J gene TRBJ1-1; D might be TRBD1 (6 bases). The CDR3 contains 14 residues. V lost 2 bases and J 5 bases, leaving 12 bases between the germline ends. Germline CDR1 SGHAT, CDR2 FQNNGV. The DNA for the CDR3 is TGTGCCAGCAGCTTATCAGGGGAGAGGACTGAAGCTTTCTTT. Translation: CASSLSGERTEAFF. The whole variable domain, remainder taken from reference TRBV11-2 and TRBJ1-1, is EAGVAQSPRYKIIEKRQSVAFWCNPISGHATLYWYQQILGQGPKLLIQFQNNGVVDDSQLPKDRFSAERLKGVDSTLKIQPAKLEDSAVYLCASSLSGERTEAFFGQGTRLTVV.

The J gene is TRBJ2-3, the V gene TRBV11-3; 9 bases are a match to TRBD2. Trimming removed 5 bases from V and 1 base from J; junction bases left unmatched: 10. In germline, CDR1 is SGHNT, CDR2 YENEEA. The CDR3 runs to 17 residues. CDR3 DNA: TGTGCCAGCAGCCCACCTGGAGCGGGGGGCCGCACAGATACGCAGTATTTT. As protein: CASSPPGAGGRTDTQYF.

This rearrangement joins TRBV5-4 to TRBJ1-2; 8 bases fit TRBD1. From germline, CDR1 is SGHNT and CDR2 YYREEE (reference sequence). V was pared by 4 bases and J by 2 bases, with 4 bases of the junction left unmatched. CDR3 size: 14 residues. The CDR3: CASSLRDRNYGYTF. CDR3 nucleotide sequence: TGTGCCAGCAGCCTTAGGGACAGGAACTATGGCTACACCTTC.

V usage is TRBV4-1 and J usage is TRBJ2-5; 8 nucleotides match TRBD2. Germline loops: CDR1 MGHRA, CDR2 YSYEKL. V lost 4 bases and J lost 3; bases outside the gene matches: 10. The CDR3 is 16 residues long. CDR3 coding DNA: TGCGCCAGCAGCCCCGGACGGGACGGGAGGGAAGAGACCCAGTACTTC. It is translated as CASSPGRDGREETQYF.

The J gene is TRBJ2-1, the V gene TRBV18; 10 positions match TRBD2. After removal of 5 bases from V and 4 bases from J, the junction contained 8 bases not matched to a gene. This CDR3 is built from 16 residues. The germline CDR1 and CDR2 sequences are KGHSH and LQKENI. CDR3 sequence (DNA): TGTGCCAGCTCAATAAGGACTAGCGGAAAATACAATGAGCAGTTCTTC. It codes for CASSIRTSGKYNEQFF.